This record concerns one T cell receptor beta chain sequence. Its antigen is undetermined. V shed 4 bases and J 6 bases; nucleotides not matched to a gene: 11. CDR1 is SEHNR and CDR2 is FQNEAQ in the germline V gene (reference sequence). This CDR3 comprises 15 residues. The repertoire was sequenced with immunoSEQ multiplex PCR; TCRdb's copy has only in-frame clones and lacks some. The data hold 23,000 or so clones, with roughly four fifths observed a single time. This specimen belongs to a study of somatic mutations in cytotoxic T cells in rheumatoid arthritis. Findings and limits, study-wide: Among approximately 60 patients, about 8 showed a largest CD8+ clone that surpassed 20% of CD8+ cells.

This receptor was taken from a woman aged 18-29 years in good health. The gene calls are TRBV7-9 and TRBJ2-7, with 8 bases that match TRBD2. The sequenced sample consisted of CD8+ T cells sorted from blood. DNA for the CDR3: TGTGCCAGCAGCTCAACTAGCGGACCAATCCCCGAGCAGTACTTC. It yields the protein CASSSTSGPIPEQYF.